This paragraph reports one T cell receptor beta chain. What it recognizes is unknown. The germline CDR1 and CDR2 sequences are KGHSH and LQKENI. The CDR3 loop spans 13 amino acids. V shed 3 bases and J shed 5 bases, with 8 bases lying between them. This record comes from a study of shared clonotypes between healthy human individuals. Across the study: Three CD4 naive, three CD4 memory, two CD8 naive and one CD8 memory plate were used per donor.

Some clones are missing from TCRdb's copy, which holds only in-frame ones; the method was immunoSEQ multiplex PCR. The table has about 670,000 clones, about two thirds seen once. In the CD4+ fraction, cells were divided into CD45RA+ naive and CD45RA-negative memory subsets. Study-wide points: The study generally estimated greater richness for naive than memory subsets. Rarefaction exposed incomplete sorted-subset sequencing despite large depth.

The chain is built from TRBV18 and TRBJ1-5; D not resolved. The TCR comes from a young woman in good health. The specimen sequenced was memory CD4+ T cells sorted from blood. Subset reported: CD45RA-negative fraction. The CDR3 nucleotides are TGTGCCAGCTCACCTCGTGTCGATCAGCCCCAGCATTTT. Protein sequence: CASSPRVDQPQHF. Filled out from reference TRBV18 and TRBJ1-5, the complete variable domain reads NAGVMQNPRHLVRRRGQEARLRCSPMKGHSHVYWYRQLPEEGLKFMVYLQKENIIDESGMPKERFSAEFPKEGPSILRIQQVVRGDSAAYFCASSPRVDQPQHFGDGTRLSIL.